Sequencing of this T cell receptor (beta chain) was carried out in a study of blood T cell repertoires in COVID-19. Study-level information: Donors in the United States, Italy and Spain gave samples during acute or convalescent COVID-19. T cells, B-cell-depleted T cells, or PBMCs provided the cDNA or gDNA that served as material.

The V gene end was trimmed by 3 bases and the J gene end by 0 bases; junction bases not matched to a gene: 5. The length of the CDR3 is 15 residues. Germline lookup yields CDR1 LGHDT and CDR2 YNNKEL (reference sequence). Clones were read by immunoSEQ multiplex PCR, and TCRdb kept only the in-frame ones, dropping some. The repertoire holds fewer than 50,000 clones, with roughly 84% as singletons. The TCR originated in a man between 65 and 80 years old with active COVID-19. The source material was peripheral blood. The chain recombines TRBV3-1 (or the pseudogene TRBV3-2) with TRBJ2-7; TRBD2 agrees at 7 bases. The chain's CDR3 is CASSQMGGGSYEQYF. The CDR3 nucleotides are TGTGCCAGCAGCCAGATGGGCGGGGGCTCCTACGAGCAGTACTTC.